Below are 17 T cell receptor beta chains sequenced from a single sample in a study of blood T cell repertoires in COVID-19. Here immunoSEQ multiplex PCR was the method, and the copy in TCRdb shows in-frame clones only, minus some. Of tens of thousands of clones listed, 88% were seen once; the top ten hold 20% to 25%. The sample was peripheral blood. The receptors were sampled from a woman aged 50 to 60 with active or convalescent COVID-19.

V is TRBV30 and J is TRBJ1-1, with no clear D. CDR1 is GTSNPN, CDR2 SVGIG, per germline (reference sequence). The CDR3 is made up of 10 amino acids. The V gene lost 3 bases and the J gene lost 4 bases, with 3 bases spanning the gap. CDR3 sequence (DNA): TGTGCCTGGAGCGGCACTGAAGCTTTCTTT. Protein sequence: CAWSGTEAFF.

The V and J genes are TRBV9 and TRBJ2-2; 11 bases fit TRBD2. This CDR3 contains 16 residues. Per the germline V gene, CDR1 is SGDLS and CDR2 is YYNGEE. After removal of 3 bases from V and 8 bases from J, the junction contained 9 bases not matched to a gene. CDR3 bases: TGTGCCAGCAGCGCCCAGACTAGCGGGATGAGAGGGGAGCTGTTTTTT. Translated: CASSAQTSGMRGELFF.

This chain connects TRBV7-9 to TRBJ2-7; D might be TRBD1 (6 bases). The CDR3 spans 13 residues. V was shortened by 2 bases and J by 2 bases, with 7 bases between the two germline ends. Germline values: CDR1 SEHNR, CDR2 FQNEAQ (reference sequence). CDR3 loop: CASSLQGPYEQYF. CDR3 bases: TGTGCCAGCAGCTTACAGGGGCCCTACGAGCAGTACTTC.

The genes are TRBV5-1 and TRBJ1-4; D gene uncertain. V was pared by 0 bases and J by 3 bases, with 6 bases between. Germline CDR1 and CDR2: SGHRS and YFSETQ. The CDR3 runs 14 residues. The CDR3 DNA reads TGCGCCAGCAGCTTGGGAGGGCCTAATGAAAAACTGTTTTTT. Amino acids: CASSLGGPNEKLFF.

This clone was recorded a few times. This chain joins TRBV11-2 and TRBJ1-5, with a tentative D call TRBD1 (5 bases). The V and J ends lost 0 bases and 3 bases respectively, with 6 bases between them. This CDR3 region has 14 residues. Germline lookup yields CDR1 SGHAT and CDR2 FQNNGV. The CDR3 DNA reads as TGTGCCAGCAGCTTAGAGACAGTCAATCAGCCCCAGCATTTT. Its protein product is CASSLETVNQPQHF.

This clone has a single count. The CDR3 coding sequence is TGTGCCACCCAAAAGACTAGCGGGCCCTACGAGCAGTACTTC. Translating it yields CATQKTSGPYEQYF. This chain links TRBV10-3 with TRBJ2-7; 10 nucleotides align to TRBD2. Germline assignment: CDR1 ENHRY and CDR2 SYGVKD. V was clipped by 10 bases and J by 2 bases; unmatched bases: 8. The CDR3 loop spans 14 amino acids.

The chain carries TRBV2 and TRBJ1-1; D uncertain. The CDR3 spans 13 residues. V was cut by 7 bases and J by 1 base, with 10 bases left in between. CDR1 is SNHLY and CDR2 is FYNNEI in the germline V gene. CDR3 coding DNA: TGTGCCAGCATGCCGGCGGAGAACACTGAAGCTTTCTTT. The encoded protein is CASMPAENTEAFF.

This chain uses TRBV7-6 with TRBJ2-7; 8 nucleotides match TRBD2. CDR1 is SGHVS, CDR2 FNYEAQ, per germline. V shed 5 bases and J 0 bases; nucleotides not matched to a gene: 9. This CDR3 is built from 16 residues. This CDR3 reads CASSPGRGSPSYEQYF. CDR3 nucleotides: TGTGCCAGCAGCCCCGGGAGGGGGTCCCCCTCCTACGAGCAGTACTTC.

The chain combines TRBV5-1 with TRBJ2-1; 9 bases line up with TRBD2. The CDR3 runs 15 residues. J was trimmed by 3 bases and V by 0 bases; bases with no gene match: 1. Germline assignment: CDR1 SGHRS and CDR2 YFSETQ. The CDR3 protein is CASSLVSGSYNEQFF. The CDR3 nucleotides are TGCGCCAGCAGCTTGGTTAGCGGGAGCTACAATGAGCAGTTCTTC. Complete variable domain (other parts from reference TRBV5-1 and TRBJ2-1): KAGVTQTPRYLIKTRGQQVTLSCSPISGHRSVSWYQQTPGQGLQFLFEYFSETQRNKGNFPGRFSGRQFSNSRSEMNVSTLELGDSALYLCASSLVSGSYNEQFFGPGTRLTVL.

CDR3 coding DNA: TGTGCCAGCAGCCAAGAATACAGGGGGCAAAACAATGAGCAGTTCTTC. Protein: CASSQEYRGQNNEQFF. The gene calls are TRBV14 and TRBJ2-1, with 9 bases aligning to TRBD1. V lost 0 bases to trimming and J lost 5 bases; unmatched junction nucleotides: 5. The CDR3 has 16 residues. Germline CDR1 is SGHDN and CDR2 is FVKESK.

The chain links TRBV18 to TRBJ2-7; 8 bases are a match to TRBD2. The CDR3 is 13 residues long. Trimming at V came to 3 bases and at J to 3 bases, leaving 1 base not matched to a gene. Germline values: CDR1 KGHSH, CDR2 LQKENI. The DNA of the CDR3 is TGTGCCAGCTCACCTAGCGGGAACTACGAGCAGTACTTC. Translation: CASSPSGNYEQYF. Filled out from reference TRBV18 and TRBJ2-7, the complete variable domain reads NAGVMQNPRHLVRRRGQEARLRCSPMKGHSHVYWYRQLPEEGLKFMVYLQKENIIDESGMPKERFSAEFPKEGPSILRIQQVVRGDSAAYFCASSPSGNYEQYFGPGTRLTVT.

V usage is TRBV10-3 and J usage is TRBJ2-2; 11 positions agree with TRBD2. The germline V gene has CDR1 ENHRY and CDR2 SYGVKD. This CDR3 comprises 15 residues. V lost 8 bases and J lost 4; bases outside the gene matches: 6. The CDR3 region has the DNA TGTGCCATCCAGGAGACTAGCGGGACCACCGGGGAGCTGTTTTTT. The encoded protein is CAIQETSGTTGELFF.

This clone was observed a single time. V usage is TRBV19 and J usage is TRBJ1-1, with 7 positions matching TRBD1. Germline V gives CDR1 LNHDA, CDR2 SQIVND (reference sequence). The CDR3 is 13 residues long. After removal of 7 bases from V and 3 bases from J, the junction contained 5 bases not matched to a gene. CDR3 amino acids: CASKTGRDTEAFF. CDR3 in DNA: TGTGCCAGTAAGACAGGGCGGGACACTGAAGCTTTCTTT.

The V call is TRBV7-8, the J call TRBJ1-5; tentatively, D is TRBD1 (5 bases). Trimming took 2 bases from V and 1 from J, leaving 15 bases between them. The length of the CDR3 is 17 residues. CDR1 SGHVS and CDR2 FQNEAQ come from the germline V gene. CDR3 sequence (DNA): TGTGCCAGCAGCTTAAGATTCGGGGGAGGGAGCAATCAGCCCCAGCATTTT. Amino acid sequence: CASSLRFGGGSNQPQHF.

V is TRBV28 and J is TRBJ2-3; TRBD2 agrees at 7 bases. V trimming: 9 bases; J trimming: 2 bases; junction bases outside the gene matches: 5. The germline CDR1 and CDR2 sequences are MDHEN and SYDVKM. The CDR3 totals 13 residues. CDR3 coding DNA: TGTGCCAGTCGGGACTATGACACAGATACGCAGTATTTT. Its translation: CASRDYDTDTQYF.

The chain links TRBV30 to TRBJ2-3; 7 nucleotides line up with TRBD2. Per the germline V gene, CDR1 is GTSNPN and CDR2 is SVGIG (reference sequence). The CDR3 length is 15 residues. With 0 bases clipped from V and 0 bases from J, the junction kept 3 bases outside the gene matches. Written as DNA, the CDR3 is TGTGCCTGGAGTGTAGCGGGGTCGAGCACAGATACGCAGTATTTT. It encodes CAWSVAGSSTDTQYF.

V gene TRBV2 combines with J gene TRBJ1-1; D is ambiguous. Germline V lookup: CDR1 SNHLY, CDR2 FYNNEI. V lost 4 bases and J 1 base, leaving 7 bases between the germline ends. The CDR3 extends over 13 amino acids. The CDR3 reads CASSGAGNTEAFF. The DNA for the CDR3 is TGTGCCAGCAGTGGGGCCGGGAACACTGAAGCTTTCTTT.